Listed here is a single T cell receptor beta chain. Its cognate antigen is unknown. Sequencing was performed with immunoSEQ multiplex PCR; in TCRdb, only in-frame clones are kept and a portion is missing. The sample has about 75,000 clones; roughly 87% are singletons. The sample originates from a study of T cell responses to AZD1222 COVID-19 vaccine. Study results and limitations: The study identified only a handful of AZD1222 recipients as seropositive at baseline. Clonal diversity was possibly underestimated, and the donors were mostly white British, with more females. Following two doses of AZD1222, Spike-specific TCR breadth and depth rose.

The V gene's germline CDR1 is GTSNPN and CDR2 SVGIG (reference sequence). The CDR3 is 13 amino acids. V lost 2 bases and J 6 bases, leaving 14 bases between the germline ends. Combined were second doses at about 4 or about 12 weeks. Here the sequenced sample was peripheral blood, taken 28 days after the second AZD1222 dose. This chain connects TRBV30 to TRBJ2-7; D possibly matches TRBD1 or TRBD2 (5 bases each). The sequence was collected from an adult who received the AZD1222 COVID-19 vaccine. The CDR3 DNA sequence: TGTGCCTGGAGTTGGGGCAGCGGCAGCGAGCAGTACTTC. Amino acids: CAWSWGSGSEQYF.